The text below deals with one T cell receptor beta chain. Its antigen is not identified. This specimen comes from a study of shared clonotypes between healthy human individuals. As for the study in general: Each donor had three CD4 naive, three CD4 memory, two CD8 naive and one CD8 memory plate.

Germline V gives CDR1 MDHEN, CDR2 SYDVKM. The CDR3 extends over 13 amino acids. Trimming left V 5 bases short and J 7 bases short, with 12 bases between. Study findings and constraints: Sampling covered nothing but blood. Tissue TCR repertoires likely differ from those found in blood.

The genomic DNA of each subset was split evenly across several immunoSEQ plates. Some clones are missing from TCRdb's copy, which holds only in-frame ones; the method was immunoSEQ multiplex PCR. The sample comprises around 600,000 clones, around 95% of which are singletons, and 0.095% to 0.14% rests with the top ten. The naive CD8 subset, CD45RO-negative cells positively selected for CCR7, excluded terminally differentiated effector memory CD45RA+ cells. All donors were healthy HIV-negative adults lacking recent acute infections or vaccinations. The chain joins TRBV28 to TRBJ2-1, with D possibly TRBD2 on 6 matching bases. This TCR came from a woman aged 25 to 39 in good health. The sequencing sample was made of naive CD8+ T cells sorted from blood. The CDR3 DNA reads TGTGCCAGCAGTCCCCGCGGGATAAATGAGCAGTTCTTC. It codes for CASSPRGINEQFF.